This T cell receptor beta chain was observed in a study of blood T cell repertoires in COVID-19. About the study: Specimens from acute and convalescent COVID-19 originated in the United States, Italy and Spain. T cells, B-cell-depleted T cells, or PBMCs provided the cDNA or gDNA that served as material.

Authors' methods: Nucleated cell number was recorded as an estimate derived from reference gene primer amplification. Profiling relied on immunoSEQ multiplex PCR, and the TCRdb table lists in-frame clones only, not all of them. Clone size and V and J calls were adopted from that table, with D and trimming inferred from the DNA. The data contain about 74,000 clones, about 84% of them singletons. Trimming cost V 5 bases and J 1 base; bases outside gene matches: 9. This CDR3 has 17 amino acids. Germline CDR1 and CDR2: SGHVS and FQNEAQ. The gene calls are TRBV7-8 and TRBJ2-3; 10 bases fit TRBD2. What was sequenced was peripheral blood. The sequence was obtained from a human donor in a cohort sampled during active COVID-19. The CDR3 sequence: CASSPHGGTSGTDTQYF. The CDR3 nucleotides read TGTGCCAGCAGCCCCCACGGTGGGACTAGCGGCACAGATACGCAGTATTTT.